This T cell receptor (beta chain) emerged from a study of early T cells in non-severe SARS-CoV-2 infection. Across the whole study: Chains were not paired, and sequencing was done on bulk RNA from unsorted whole blood. General study points: Using VDJdb, the matching emphasized anti-spike CD8 responses while missing private and CD4 specificities.

Individual cDNA molecules carried attached unique molecular identifiers. TCRdb used MiXCR to reprocess the 5' RACE reads, holding one entry per CDR3 protein. The sample gives roughly 57,000 distinct CDR3 sequences, about 13% of which show up once; about 9.3% is in the top ten. Concerning this clonotype: Its antigen is not known.

The starting material was whole blood, obtained at baseline. This TCR came from an adult who was a healthcare worker with PCR-confirmed SARS-CoV-2 infection or an uninfected control (not recorded which).

This CDR3 is CAALRGQNTEAFF. The DNA for the CDR3 is TGTGCCGCACTGCGGGGGCAAAACACTGAAGCTTTCTTT. The chain is built from TRBV7-9 and TRBJ1-1; maybe TRBD1 (6 bases). CDR3 size: 13 residues. The germline CDR1 and CDR2 sequences are SEHNR and FQNEAQ (reference sequence). V lost 11 bases and J lost 2, with 15 bases in between.